Described below is a single TCR beta chain sequence and its context. The template was total RNA from unfractionated whole blood. Trimming took 5 bases from V and 4 from J, leaving 9 bases between them. From germline, CDR1 is SGHVS and CDR2 FQNEAQ. This CDR3 has 13 residues. The library gave individual cDNA molecules unique molecular identifiers. Using its own MiXCR run on the 5' RACE reads, TCRdb lists one record per CDR3 protein. The sample contains fewer than 150,000 distinct CDR3 sequences, roughly 18% of which appear only once. The sample belongs to a study of human T cells and chemical hapten exposure. Study in general: It was small differences in pooled library volume that mainly caused per-sample TCR yields to vary.

The chain links TRBV7-8 to TRBJ1-5; D is unclear. This TCR was sampled from a human donor in good health. The CDR3 sequence: CASSPWRNQPQHF. In DNA, the CDR3 is TGTGCCAGCAGCCCCTGGAGGAATCAGCCCCAGCATTTT.